This record looks at one T cell receptor (beta chain) sequence and its context. This receptor's antigen is unknown. Base qualities are not recorded, but no much larger clone differs from it by a single base. The trial excluded patients who had a history of autoimmune disease or were on systemic immunosuppression. Peripheral blood for TCR sequencing was collected from all dose cohorts at baseline, on cycle 4 day 1, and on cycle 7 day 1. The samples were taken from a phase I, first-in-human, multicenter, open-label dose-escalation trial of ivuxolimab. Adults with locally advanced or metastatic melanoma, renal cell, hepatocellular, or head and neck squamous cell carcinoma were enrolled in the trial. CD4+ and CD8+ T cells were sorted separately from peripheral blood before TCR sequencing. Genomic DNA was extracted from sorted cells for sequencing of the TCRbeta CDR3 region. The immunoSEQ Assay was used for sequencing of TCRbeta CDR3 regions. Held by TCRdb, this immuneACCESS table contains in-frame sequences only and omits some clones. Under half of the omission traces to an unresolved V gene where checked; the cause of the rest is unknown. Recorded for this sample are 43,000 or so clones; roughly four fifths of them occurred a single time. The biggest ten clones account for around 2.7% of the sample.

V is pared back by 5 bases and J by 6 bases, with 12 bases lying between the germline termini. From the germline V gene (reference sequence), CDR1 is SGHAT and CDR2 is FQDESV. The CDR3 covers 13 residues, taking in both the cysteine and the phenylalanine. Of all the DNA, just the CDR3 is kept, 39 bases in frame from base 1. This specimen comes from a study of OX40 agonist ivuxolimab in advanced cancers. Looking at the study overall: Ivuxolimab was a fully human IgG2 agonistic monoclonal antibody targeting the costimulatory receptor OX40 (CD134). The paper describes the monotherapy dose-escalation part (N of about 47 patients) of the phase I trial of ivuxolimab. A male proportion of around 81% and a mean age of roughly 55 years, ranging from about 20 to 85, were recorded for the dose-escalation cohort. Intravenous ivuxolimab was administered to patients every 2 weeks at six dose levels: 0.01, 0.1, 0.3, 1.5, 3 and 10 mg/kg. Prior anti-PD-1, anti-PD-L1 or anti-CTLA-4 therapy was permitted, and 40% to 50% of dose-escalation patients had received checkpoint inhibitors. Three dose-escalation patients achieved partial responses, one with hepatocellular carcinoma and two with cutaneous melanoma. Of the roughly 52 dose-escalation patients, hepatocellular carcinoma was present in approximately 20, melanoma in about 15, renal cell carcinoma in 9 and head and neck cancer in 9. The point of sequencing TCRbeta in the periphery was to test whether ivuxolimab changed TCR sequence diversity and drove clonal T-cell expansion. Overall study results and their limits: The antigen specificity of the clonally expanded peripheral T cells was not determined. Low levels of normalized T-cell clonal expansion were also seen in some nonresponding patients. After ivuxolimab, more expanded clones were found on average in CD8+ T cells than in CD4+ T cells. Partial responders in the 0.1-3.0 mg/kg groups had among the lowest normalized peripheral clonal expansion, especially among CD8+ T cells. At doses from 0.1 to 3.0 mg/kg, clonal expansion was seen in both CD4+ and CD8+ blood T cells between baseline and week 6.

The material sequenced was CD4+ or CD8+ T cells sorted from blood, taken in a trial of the OX40 agonist ivuxolimab. This TCR was sampled from an adult with an advanced solid tumor such as melanoma, head and neck, liver or kidney cancer. The V and J segments used are TRBV11-1 and TRBJ2-3; the D gene is perhaps TRBD1, on 6 matching bases. The DNA reads as follows: TGTGCCAGCAGCCCAACAGGGTACGATACGCAGTATTTT. Its translation reads: CASSPTGYDTQYF.